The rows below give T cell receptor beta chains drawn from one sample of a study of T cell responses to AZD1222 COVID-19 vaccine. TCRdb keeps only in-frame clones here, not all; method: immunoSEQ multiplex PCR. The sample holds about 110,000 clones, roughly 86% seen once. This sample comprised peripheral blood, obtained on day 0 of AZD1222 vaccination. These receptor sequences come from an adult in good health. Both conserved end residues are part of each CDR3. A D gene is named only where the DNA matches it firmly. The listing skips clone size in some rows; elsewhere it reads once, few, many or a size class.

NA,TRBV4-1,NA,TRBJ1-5,TGCGCCAGCAGCCACGAGGACAGAGGCAATCAGCCCCAGCATTTT,CASSHEDRGNQPQHF
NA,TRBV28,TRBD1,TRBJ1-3,TGTGCCAGCAGTTTAATGCCGGACAGGGTGTCTGGAAACACCATATATTTT,CASSLMPDRVSGNTIYF
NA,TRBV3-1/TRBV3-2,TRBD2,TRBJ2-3,TGTGCCAGCAGCCCCAGGGAGCGGGGGGGCGGGGATACGCAGTATTTT,CASSPRERGGGDTQYF
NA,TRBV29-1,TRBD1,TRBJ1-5,TGCAGCGTTGGGGGACAGGGTGGTCAGCCCCAGCATTTT,CSVGGQGGQPQHF
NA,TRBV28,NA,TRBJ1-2,TGTGCCAGCAGGGGGGGGGATTGGGTTAACTATGGCTACACCTTC,CASRGGDWVNYGYTF
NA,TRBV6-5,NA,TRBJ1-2,TGTGCCAGCAGGTGGGGCACCTATAACTATGGCTACACCTTC,CASRWGTYNYGYTF
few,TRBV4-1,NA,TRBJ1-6,TGCGCCAGCAGCCAAGTGAGGGCGGGAAATTCACCCCTCCACTTT,CASSQVRAGNSPLHF
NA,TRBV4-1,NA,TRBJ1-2,TGCGCCAGCAGCCAGCCCTCGGGGCAGAGCTATGGCTACACCTTC,CASSQPSGQSYGYTF
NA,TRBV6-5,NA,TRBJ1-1,TGTGCCAGCATTACAGGGAGGAACACTGAAGCTTTCTTT,CASITGRNTEAFF
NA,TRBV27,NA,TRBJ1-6,TGTGCCAGCAGTTTATCGTACGGCCGAAGGAATTCACCCCTCCACTTT,CASSLSYGRRNSPLHF
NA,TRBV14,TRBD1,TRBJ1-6,TGTGCCAGCGGGGACAGGTGGAATTCACCCCTCCACTTT,CASGDRWNSPLHF
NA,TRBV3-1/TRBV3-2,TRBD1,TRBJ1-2,TGTGCCAGCAGGGAGGGGGCCCGCGGCTACACCTTC,CASREGARGYTF
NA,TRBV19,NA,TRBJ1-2,TGTGCCAGTAGTCCGGAACCCGACAGAGGGCTGGCCTATGGCTACACCTTC,CASSPEPDRGLAYGYTF
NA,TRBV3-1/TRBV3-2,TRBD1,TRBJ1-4,TGTGCCAGCAGCCCGGGACAGGGGTTTTGGCGCACTAATGAAAAACTGTTTTTT,CASSPGQGFWRTNEKLFF
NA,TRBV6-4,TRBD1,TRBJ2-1,TGTGCCAGCAGCCCCGGGGGGACAGGGGGCTACAATGAGCAGTTCTTC,CASSPGGTGGYNEQFF
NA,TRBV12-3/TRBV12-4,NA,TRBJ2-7,TGTGCCAGTGGAGACAGCCATACCTACGAGCAGTACTTC,CASGDSHTYEQYF
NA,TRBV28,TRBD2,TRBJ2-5,TGTGCCAGCAAGGGCGGGGGGGCTAAGGAGACCCAGTACTTC,CASKGGGAKETQYF
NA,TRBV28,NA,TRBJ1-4,TGTGCCAGCAGACGTGGGCCTAATGAAAAACTGTTTTTT,CASRRGPNEKLFF
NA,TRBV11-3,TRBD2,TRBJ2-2,TGTGCCAGCAGTCCAACCTCGACTAGCGGATTCAACACCGGGGAGCTGTTTTTT,CASSPTSTSGFNTGELFF
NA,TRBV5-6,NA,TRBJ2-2,TGTGCCAGCCAGCCCGACAAGGGACAGAACACCGGGGAGCTGTTTTTT,CASQPDKGQNTGELFF
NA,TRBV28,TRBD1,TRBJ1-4,TGTGCCAGCAGCCGACAGGGGGTGTCGGAAAAACTGTTTTTT,CASSRQGVSEKLFF
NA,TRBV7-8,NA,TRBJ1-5,TGTGCCAGCAGCGTGGACAGCTTTGTTCAGCCCCAGCATTTT,CASSVDSFVQPQHF
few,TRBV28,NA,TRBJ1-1,TGTGCCAGCAGTGAAATACAGGGAGGGGGCACTGAAGCTTTCTTT,CASSEIQGGGTEAFF
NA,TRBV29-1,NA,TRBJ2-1,TGCAGCGTTACAGCGTACAATGAGCAGTTCTTC,CSVTAYNEQFF
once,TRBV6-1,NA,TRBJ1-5,TGTGCCAGCAGTGAGCAGGGGAGAGGGACGAAGGCCCAGCATTTT,CASSEQGRGTKAQHF
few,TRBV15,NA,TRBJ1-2,TGTGCCACCAGCAGATCCCCGGGACAAAACTATGGCTACACCTTC,CATSRSPGQNYGYTF
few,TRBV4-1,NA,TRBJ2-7,TGCGCCAGCAGCCCCCCACCGGGAACTACTATCCACGAGCAGTACTTC,CASSPPPGTTIHEQYF
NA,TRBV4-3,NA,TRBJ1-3,TGCGCCAGCAGCCGCTCCAGGGGCGAACCCTCTGGAAACACCATATATTTT,CASSRSRGEPSGNTIYF
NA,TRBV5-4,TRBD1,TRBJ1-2,TGTGCCAGCAGCTTTCAGGGGGTCTATGGCTACACCTTC,CASSFQGVYGYTF
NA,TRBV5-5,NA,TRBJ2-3,TGTGCCAGCGGGGTTCAGGACGGTGGATTTGGTACGCAGTATTTT,CASGVQDGGFGTQYF
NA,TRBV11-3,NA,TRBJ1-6,TGTGCCAGCAGCTCCCACAGGGATTCACCCCTCCACTTT,CASSSHRDSPLHF
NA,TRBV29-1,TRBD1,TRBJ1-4,TGCAGCGTAAAGAACAGGGGGCCTAATGAAAAACTGTTTTTT,CSVKNRGPNEKLFF
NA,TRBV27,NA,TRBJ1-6,TGTGCCAGCAGTTTCCAGGTCAGGTCACCCCTCCACTTT,CASSFQVRSPLHF
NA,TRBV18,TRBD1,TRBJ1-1,TGTGCCAGCTCACCGGGCTCGACAGGGTCAAATGGAAACACTGAAGCTTTCTTT,CASSPGSTGSNGNTEAFF
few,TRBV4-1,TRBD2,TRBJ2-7,TGCGCCAGCAGTCAACAAAGCGGGGGGGTACCCTACGAGCAGTACTTC,CASSQQSGGVPYEQYF
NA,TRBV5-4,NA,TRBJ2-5,TGTGCCAGCAGCGTCGGGTACCAAGAGACCCAGTACTTC,CASSVGYQETQYF
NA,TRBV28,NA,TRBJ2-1,TGTGCCAGCAGTTTGTCGGGGCCTCACAATGAGCAGTTCTTC,CASSLSGPHNEQFF
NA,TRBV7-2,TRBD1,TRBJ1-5,TGTGCCAGCAGCTTAGAAGGGACAGGGGGCCAGCCCCAGCATTTT,CASSLEGTGGQPQHF
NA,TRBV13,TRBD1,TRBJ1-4,TGTGCCAGCAGCCAAGAACAGGGGTCAACTAATGAAAAACTGTTTTTT,CASSQEQGSTNEKLFF
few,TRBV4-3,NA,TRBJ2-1,TGCGCCAGCAGCCAAGAGGGTATCCAGGACAGCTACAATGAGCAGTTCTTC,CASSQEGIQDSYNEQFF
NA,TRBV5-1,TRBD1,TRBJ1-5,TGCGCCAGCAGCCCCGGGACAGATAGCAATCAGCCCCAGCATTTT,CASSPGTDSNQPQHF
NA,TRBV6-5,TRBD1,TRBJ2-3,TGTGCCAGCAGTTGGGCTGGGGACAGGGGGATAGATACGCAGTATTTT,CASSWAGDRGIDTQYF
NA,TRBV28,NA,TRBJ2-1,TGTGCCAGCACCCGAGGGGGATCCTACAATGAGCAGTTCTTC,CASTRGGSYNEQFF
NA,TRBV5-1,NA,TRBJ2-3,TGCGCCAGCAGCTTGGAGATGGGTACGCAGTATTTT,CASSLEMGTQYF
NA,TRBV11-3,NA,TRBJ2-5,TGTGCCAGCAGCTTAGGGGGGACAAGGAAAGAGGCCCAGTACTTC,CASSLGGTRKEAQYF
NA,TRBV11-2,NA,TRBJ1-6,TGTGCCAGCAGGGGACTCACGGGGGCTAATTCACCCCTCCACTTT,CASRGLTGANSPLHF
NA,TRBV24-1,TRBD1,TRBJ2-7,TGTGCCACCAGTGACGGGGACAGGGTAGGCGAGCAGTACTTC,CATSDGDRVGEQYF
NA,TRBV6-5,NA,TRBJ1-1,TGTGCCACCCAGGAGGGTTTAGTCTTCTTT,CATQEGLVFF
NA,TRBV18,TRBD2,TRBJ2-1,TGTGCCAGCTCACCCTTGGAGGGAGGGATTGAGCAGTTCTTC,CASSPLEGGIEQFF
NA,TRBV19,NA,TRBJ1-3,TGTGCCAGTAGCCCCCGGGGTAGTGGAAACACCATATATTTT,CASSPRGSGNTIYF
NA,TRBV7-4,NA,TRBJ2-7,TGTGCCAGCAGCTGGGGGACAATGACCCCCTACGAGCAGTACTTC,CASSWGTMTPYEQYF
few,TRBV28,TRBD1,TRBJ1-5,TGTGCCAGCGCCCTGGGACAGTGGAATCAGCCCCAGCATTTT,CASALGQWNQPQHF
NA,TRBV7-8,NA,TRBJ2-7,TGTGCCAGCAGCTTAGTATCCAACACCTACGAGCAGTACTTC,CASSLVSNTYEQYF
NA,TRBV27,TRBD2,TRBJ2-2,TGTGCCAGTCTAGCGGGGGCGAACACCGGGGAGCTGTTTTTT,CASLAGANTGELFF
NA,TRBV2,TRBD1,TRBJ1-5,TGTGCCAGCAATGCCGGGACAGGTAATCAGCCCCAGCATTTT,CASNAGTGNQPQHF
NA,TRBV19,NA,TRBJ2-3,TGTGCCAGTAGGCCCAGGAGCACAGATACGCAGTATTTT,CASRPRSTDTQYF
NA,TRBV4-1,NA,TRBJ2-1,TGCGCCAGCAGCCAAGATGGACCCGCGGCTCATGAGCAGTTCTTC,CASSQDGPAAHEQFF
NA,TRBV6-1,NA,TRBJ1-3,TGTGCCAGCAGTGAAGCTCGAAACACCATATATTTT,CASSEARNTIYF
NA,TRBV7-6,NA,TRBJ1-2,TGTGCCAGCAGCCGGGGACCCAGCACTAACTATGGCTACACCTTC,CASSRGPSTNYGYTF
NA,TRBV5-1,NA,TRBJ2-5,TGCGCCAGCAGCCCTGAGGGGGGATCCCAAGAGACCCAGTACTTC,CASSPEGGSQETQYF